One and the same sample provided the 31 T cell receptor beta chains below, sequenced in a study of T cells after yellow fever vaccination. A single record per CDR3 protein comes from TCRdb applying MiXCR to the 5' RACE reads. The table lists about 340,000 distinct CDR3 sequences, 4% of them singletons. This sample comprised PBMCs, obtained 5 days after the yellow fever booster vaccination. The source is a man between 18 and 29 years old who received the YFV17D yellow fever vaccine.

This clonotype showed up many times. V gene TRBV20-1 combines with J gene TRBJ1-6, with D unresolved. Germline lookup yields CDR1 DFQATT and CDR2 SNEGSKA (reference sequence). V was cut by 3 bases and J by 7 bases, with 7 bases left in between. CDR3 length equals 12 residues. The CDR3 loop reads CSARPTNSPLHF. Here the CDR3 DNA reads TGCAGTGCTAGGCCGACGAATTCACCCCTCCACTTT.

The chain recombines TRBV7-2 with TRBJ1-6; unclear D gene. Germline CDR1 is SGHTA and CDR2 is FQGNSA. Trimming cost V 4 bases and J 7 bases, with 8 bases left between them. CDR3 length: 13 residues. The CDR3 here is CASSSDTNSPLHF. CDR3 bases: TGTGCCAGCAGCTCAGACACGAATTCACCCCTCCACTTT.

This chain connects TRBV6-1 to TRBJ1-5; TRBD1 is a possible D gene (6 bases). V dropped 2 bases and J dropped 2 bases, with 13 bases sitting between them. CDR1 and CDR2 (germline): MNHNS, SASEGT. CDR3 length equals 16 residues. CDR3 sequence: CASSEYEGGGNQPQHF. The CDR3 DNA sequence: TGTGCCAGCAGTGAATACGAAGGGGGGGGCAATCAGCCCCAGCATTTT.

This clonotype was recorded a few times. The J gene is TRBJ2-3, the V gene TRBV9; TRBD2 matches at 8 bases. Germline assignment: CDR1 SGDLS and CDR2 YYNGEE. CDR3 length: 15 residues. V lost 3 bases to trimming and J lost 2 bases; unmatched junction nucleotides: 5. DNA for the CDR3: TGTGCCAGCAGCGCCCGGGAGGGGAACACAGATACGCAGTATTTT. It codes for CASSAREGNTDTQYF.

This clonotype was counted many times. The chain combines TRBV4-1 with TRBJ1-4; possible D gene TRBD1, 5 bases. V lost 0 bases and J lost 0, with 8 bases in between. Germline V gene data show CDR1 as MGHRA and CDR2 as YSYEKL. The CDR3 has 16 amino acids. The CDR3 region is CASSQDPGATNEKLFF. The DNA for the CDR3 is TGCGCCAGCAGCCAAGATCCGGGGGCAACTAATGAAAAACTGTTTTTT.

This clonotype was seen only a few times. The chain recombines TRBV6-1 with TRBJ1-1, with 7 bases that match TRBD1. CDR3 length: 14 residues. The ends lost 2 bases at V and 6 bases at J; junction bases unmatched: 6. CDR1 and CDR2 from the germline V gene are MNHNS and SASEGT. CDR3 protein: CASSEQGDSPEAFF. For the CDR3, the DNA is TGTGCCAGCAGTGAACAAGGGGACAGCCCTGAAGCTTTCTTT.

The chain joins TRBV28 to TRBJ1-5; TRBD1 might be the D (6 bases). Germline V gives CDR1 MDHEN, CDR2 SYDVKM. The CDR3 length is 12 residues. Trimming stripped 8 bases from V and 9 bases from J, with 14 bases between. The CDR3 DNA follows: TGTGCCAGCCGGGGGGGCTCACTGCCCCAGCATTTT. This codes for CASRGGSLPQHF.

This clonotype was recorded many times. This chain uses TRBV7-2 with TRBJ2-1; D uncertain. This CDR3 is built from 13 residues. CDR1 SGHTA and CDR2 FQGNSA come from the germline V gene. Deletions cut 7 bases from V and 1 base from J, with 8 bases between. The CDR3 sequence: CASTTRSYNEQFF. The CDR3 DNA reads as TGTGCCAGCACCACGCGTTCCTACAATGAGCAGTTCTTC.

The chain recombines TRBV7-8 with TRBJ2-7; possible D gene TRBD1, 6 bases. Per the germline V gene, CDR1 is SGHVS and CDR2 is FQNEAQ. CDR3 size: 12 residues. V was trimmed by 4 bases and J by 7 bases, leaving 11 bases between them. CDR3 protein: CASSSGTPEQYF. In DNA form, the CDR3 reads TGTGCCAGCAGCTCAGGGACACCGGAGCAGTACTTC. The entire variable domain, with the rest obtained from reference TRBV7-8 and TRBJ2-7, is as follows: GAGVSQSPRYKVAKRGQDVALRCDPISGHVSLFWYQQALGQGPEFLTYFQNEAQLDKSGLPSDRFFAERPEGSVSTLKIQRTQQEDSAVYLCASSSGTPEQYFGPGTRLTVT.

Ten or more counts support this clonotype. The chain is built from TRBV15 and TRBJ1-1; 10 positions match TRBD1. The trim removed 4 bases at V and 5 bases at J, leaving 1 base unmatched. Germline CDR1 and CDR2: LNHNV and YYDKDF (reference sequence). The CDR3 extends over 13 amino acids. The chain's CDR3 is CATSMDRGTEAFF. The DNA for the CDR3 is TGTGCCACCAGCATGGACAGGGGGACTGAAGCTTTCTTT.

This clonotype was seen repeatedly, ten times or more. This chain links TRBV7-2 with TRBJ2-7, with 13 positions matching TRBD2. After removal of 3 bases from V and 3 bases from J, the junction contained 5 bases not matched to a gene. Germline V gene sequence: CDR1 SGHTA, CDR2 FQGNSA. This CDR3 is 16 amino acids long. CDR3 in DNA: TGTGCCAGCAGCTTGGGGAGACTAGCGGGGGGCTACGAGCAGTACTTC. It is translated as CASSLGRLAGGYEQYF.

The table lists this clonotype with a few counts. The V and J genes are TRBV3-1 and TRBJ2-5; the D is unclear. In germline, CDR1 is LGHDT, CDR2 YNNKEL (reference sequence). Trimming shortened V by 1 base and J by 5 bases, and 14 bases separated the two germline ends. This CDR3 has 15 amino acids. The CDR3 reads CASSQVWARSETQYF. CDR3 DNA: TGTGCCAGCAGCCAAGTTTGGGCTAGATCGGAGACCCAGTACTTC.

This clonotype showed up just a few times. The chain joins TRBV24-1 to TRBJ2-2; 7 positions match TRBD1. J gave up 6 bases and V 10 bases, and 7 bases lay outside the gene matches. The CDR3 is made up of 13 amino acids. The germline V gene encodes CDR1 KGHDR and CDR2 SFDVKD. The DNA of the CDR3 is TGTGCCACACAATACAGGGGCGCCGGGGAGCTGTTTTTT. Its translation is CATQYRGAGELFF.

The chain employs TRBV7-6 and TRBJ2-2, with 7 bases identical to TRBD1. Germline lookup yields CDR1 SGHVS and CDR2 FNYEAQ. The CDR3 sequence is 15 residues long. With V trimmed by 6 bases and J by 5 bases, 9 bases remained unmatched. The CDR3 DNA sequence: TGTGCCAGCAGGTTGGGGACAGACCCTACCGGGGAGCTGTTTTTT. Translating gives CASRLGTDPTGELFF.

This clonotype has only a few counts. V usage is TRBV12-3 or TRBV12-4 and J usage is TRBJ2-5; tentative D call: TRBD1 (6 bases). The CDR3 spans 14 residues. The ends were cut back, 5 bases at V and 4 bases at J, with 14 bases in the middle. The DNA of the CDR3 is TGTGCCAGCAGTCCCCAGGGGCGGATAGAGACCCAGTACTTC. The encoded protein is CASSPQGRIETQYF.

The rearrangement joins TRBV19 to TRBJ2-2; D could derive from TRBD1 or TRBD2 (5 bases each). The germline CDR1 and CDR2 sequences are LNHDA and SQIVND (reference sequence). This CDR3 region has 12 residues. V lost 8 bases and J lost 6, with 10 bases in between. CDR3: CASRLGAGELFF. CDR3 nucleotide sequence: TGTGCCAGTCGACTGGGGGCCGGGGAGCTGTTTTTT.

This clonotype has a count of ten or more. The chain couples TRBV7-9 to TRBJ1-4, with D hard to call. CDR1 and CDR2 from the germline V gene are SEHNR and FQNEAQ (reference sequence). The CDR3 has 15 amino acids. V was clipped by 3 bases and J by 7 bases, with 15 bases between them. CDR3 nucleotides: TGTGCCAGCAGCTTCTACGGGGATATGGGTGAAAAACTGTTTTTT. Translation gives CASSFYGDMGEKLFF. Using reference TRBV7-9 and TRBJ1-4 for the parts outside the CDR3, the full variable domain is DTGVSQNPRHKITKRGQNVTFRCDPISEHNRLYWYRQTLGQGPEFLTYFQNEAQLEKSRLLSDRFSAERPKGSFSTLEIQRTEQGDSAMYLCASSFYGDMGEKLFFGSGTQLSVL.

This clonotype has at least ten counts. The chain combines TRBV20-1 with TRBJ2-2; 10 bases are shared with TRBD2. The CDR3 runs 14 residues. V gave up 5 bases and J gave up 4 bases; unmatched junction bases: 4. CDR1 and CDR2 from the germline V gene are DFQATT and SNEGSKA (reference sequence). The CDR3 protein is CSAGPSGSTGELFF. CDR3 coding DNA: TGCAGTGCTGGCCCTAGCGGGAGCACCGGGGAGCTGTTTTTT.

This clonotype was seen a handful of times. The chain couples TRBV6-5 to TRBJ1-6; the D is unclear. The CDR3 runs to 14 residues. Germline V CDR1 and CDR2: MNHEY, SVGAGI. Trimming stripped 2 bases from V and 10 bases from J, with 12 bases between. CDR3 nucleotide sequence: TGTGCCAGCAGTTACCCCCGAGAAGGGTCACCCCTCCACTTT. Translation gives CASSYPREGSPLHF.

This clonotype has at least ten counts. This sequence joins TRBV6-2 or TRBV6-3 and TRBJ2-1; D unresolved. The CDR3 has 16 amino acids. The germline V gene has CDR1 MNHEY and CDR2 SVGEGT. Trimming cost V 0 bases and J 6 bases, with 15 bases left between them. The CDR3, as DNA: TGTGCCAGCAGTTACTCCGCCCTCCCATATCCCAATGAGCAGTTCTTC. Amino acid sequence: CASSYSALPYPNEQFF.

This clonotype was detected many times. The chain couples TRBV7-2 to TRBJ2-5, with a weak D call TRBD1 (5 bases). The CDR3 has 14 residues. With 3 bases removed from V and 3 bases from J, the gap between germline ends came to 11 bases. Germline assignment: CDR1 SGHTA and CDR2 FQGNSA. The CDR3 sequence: CASSFNAGKETQYF. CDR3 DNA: TGTGCCAGCAGCTTCAACGCAGGGAAAGAGACCCAGTACTTC.

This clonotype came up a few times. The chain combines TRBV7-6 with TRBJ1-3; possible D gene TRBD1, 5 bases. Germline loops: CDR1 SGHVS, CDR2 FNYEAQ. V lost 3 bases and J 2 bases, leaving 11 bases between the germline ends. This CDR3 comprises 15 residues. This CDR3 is CASSLGRDPGNTIYF. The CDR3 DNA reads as TGTGCCAGCAGCTTGGGCAGGGATCCTGGAAACACCATATATTTT.

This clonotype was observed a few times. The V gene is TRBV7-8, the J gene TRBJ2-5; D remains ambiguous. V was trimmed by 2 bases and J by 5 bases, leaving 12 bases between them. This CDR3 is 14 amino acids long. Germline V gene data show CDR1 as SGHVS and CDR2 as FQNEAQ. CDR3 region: CASSLKGVRETQYF. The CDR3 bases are TGTGCCAGCAGCTTAAAAGGTGTTCGGGAGACCCAGTACTTC.

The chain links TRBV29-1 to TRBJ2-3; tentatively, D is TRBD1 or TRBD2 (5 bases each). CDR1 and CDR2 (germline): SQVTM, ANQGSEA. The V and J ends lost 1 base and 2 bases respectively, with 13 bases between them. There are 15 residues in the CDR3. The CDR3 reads CSVEAWDRSTDTQYF. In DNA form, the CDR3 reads TGCAGCGTTGAAGCGTGGGACCGATCCACAGATACGCAGTATTTT.

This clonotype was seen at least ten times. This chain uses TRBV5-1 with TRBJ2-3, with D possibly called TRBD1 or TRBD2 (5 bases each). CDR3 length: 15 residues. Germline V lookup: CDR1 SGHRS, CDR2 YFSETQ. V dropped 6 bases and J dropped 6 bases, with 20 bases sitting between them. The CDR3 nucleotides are TGCGCCAGCAAATCGGGGAGTGGGGGTTTTGATACGCAGTATTTT. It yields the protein CASKSGSGGFDTQYF.

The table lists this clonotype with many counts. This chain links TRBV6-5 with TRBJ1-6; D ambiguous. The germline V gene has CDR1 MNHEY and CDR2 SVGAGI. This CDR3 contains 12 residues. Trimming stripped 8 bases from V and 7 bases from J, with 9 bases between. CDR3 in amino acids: CASRELNSPLHF. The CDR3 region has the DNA TGTGCCAGCCGGGAACTAAATTCACCCCTCCACTTT.

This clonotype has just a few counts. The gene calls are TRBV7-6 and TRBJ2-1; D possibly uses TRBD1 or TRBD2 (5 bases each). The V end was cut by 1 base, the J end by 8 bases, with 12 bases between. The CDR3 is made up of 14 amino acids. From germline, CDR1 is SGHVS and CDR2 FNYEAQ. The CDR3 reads CASSLVAQGDEQFF. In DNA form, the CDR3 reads TGTGCCAGCAGCTTAGTGGCTCAGGGAGATGAGCAGTTCTTC.

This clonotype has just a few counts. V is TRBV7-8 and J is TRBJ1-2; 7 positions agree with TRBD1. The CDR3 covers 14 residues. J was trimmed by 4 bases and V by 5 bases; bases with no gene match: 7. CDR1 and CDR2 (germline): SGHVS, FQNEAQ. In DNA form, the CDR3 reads TGTGCCAGCAGCATGACCGGGACAGCCTATGGCTACACCTTC. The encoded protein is CASSMTGTAYGYTF.

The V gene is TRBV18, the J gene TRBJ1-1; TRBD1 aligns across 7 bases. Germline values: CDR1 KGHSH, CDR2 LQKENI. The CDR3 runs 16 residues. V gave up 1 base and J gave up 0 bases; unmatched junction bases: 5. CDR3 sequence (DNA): TGTGCCAGCTCACCACGGGAACAGGGGTTGAACACTGAAGCTTTCTTT. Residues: CASSPREQGLNTEAFF.

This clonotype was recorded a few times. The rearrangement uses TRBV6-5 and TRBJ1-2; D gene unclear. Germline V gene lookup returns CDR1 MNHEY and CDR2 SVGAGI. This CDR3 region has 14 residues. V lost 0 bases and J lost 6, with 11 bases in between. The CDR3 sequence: CASSYSVGGNGYTF. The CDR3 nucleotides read TGTGCCAGCAGTTACTCGGTCGGCGGGAATGGCTACACCTTC.

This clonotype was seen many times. As DNA, the CDR3 is TGCGCCAGCAGCTTGGATTCAGGGAACACTGAAGCTTTCTTT. Amino acid sequence: CASSLDSGNTEAFF. This chain connects TRBV5-1 to TRBJ1-1; D uncertain. Germline V gene sequence: CDR1 SGHRS, CDR2 YFSETQ. This CDR3 region has 14 residues. V was pared by 0 bases and J by 1 base, with 7 bases between.